This T cell receptor (beta chain) comes out of a study of blood T cells in healthy people across ages. Study-level points and caveats: The fall in TCR beta diversity per million T cells was roughly linear with age. Strong correlation existed between TCR beta diversity and naive T cell percentage.

CDR1 and CDR2 from the germline V gene are MDHEN and SYDVKM. V was cut by 5 bases and J by 0 bases, with 11 bases left in between. The CDR3 loop spans 14 amino acids. As concerns this clonotype: The antigen is not known.

With a J-beta primer mix and a sample-barcoded 5' primer, a second PCR ran about 7 to 12 cycles. TCRdb passed the 5' RACE reads through MiXCR, listing each CDR3 protein once. The repertoire holds about 1.5 million distinct CDR3 sequences, with 42% as singletons. The sequenced sample consisted of blood. The chain has TRBV28 and TRBJ2-7; D is unclear. The origin of this receptor is a woman younger than 30 in good health. CDR3 loop: CASSASRSSYEQYF. DNA for the CDR3: TGTGCCAGCAGTGCAAGCAGGAGCTCCTACGAGCAGTACTTC.